This T cell receptor beta chain was sequenced in a study of shared clonotypes between healthy human individuals. Study-level background: Researchers assigned three CD4 naive, three CD4 memory, two CD8 naive and one CD8 memory plate to each donor.

Whole-study findings and limits: Estimated richness was generally greater in naive than memory subsets.

The germline gives CDR1 MDHEN, CDR2 SYDVKM. Trimming removed 6 bases from V and 3 bases from J, with 19 bases in between. The CDR3 runs to 16 residues. In regard to this clone: As yet, its antigen is unknown.

Only in-frame clones appear in the TCRdb table, and some are missing; sequencing was by immunoSEQ multiplex PCR. The top ten hold about 0.06% of the sample, which has roughly 520,000 clones, more than 95% seen once. What was sequenced was naive CD4+ T cells sorted from blood. Subset specified: CD45RA+ positively selected. The TCR originated in a woman aged 25 to 45 in good health. The rearrangement joins TRBV28 to TRBJ2-3, with D possibly TRBD1 on 6 matching bases. CDR3 amino acids: CASRHTGMGRTDTQYF. The CDR3 region has the DNA TGTGCCAGCAGACATACAGGGATGGGTAGGACAGATACGCAGTATTTT. The variable domain in full, with the rest retrieved from reference TRBV28 and TRBJ2-3, is DVKVTQSSRYLVKRTGEKVFLECVQDMDHENMFWYRQDPGLGLRLIYFSYDVKMKEKGDIPEGYSVSREKKERFSLILESASTNQTSMYLCASRHTGMGRTDTQYFGPGTRLTVL.